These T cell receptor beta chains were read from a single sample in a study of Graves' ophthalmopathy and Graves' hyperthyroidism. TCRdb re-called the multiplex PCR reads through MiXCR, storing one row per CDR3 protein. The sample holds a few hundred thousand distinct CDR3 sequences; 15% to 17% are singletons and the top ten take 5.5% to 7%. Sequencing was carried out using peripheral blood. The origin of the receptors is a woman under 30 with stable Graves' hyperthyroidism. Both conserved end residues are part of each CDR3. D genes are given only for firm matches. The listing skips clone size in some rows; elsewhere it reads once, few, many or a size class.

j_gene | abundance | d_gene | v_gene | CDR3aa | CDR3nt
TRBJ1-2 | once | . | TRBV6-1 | CASSERVRDYTF | TGTGCCAGCAGTGAAAGGGTGAGGGACTACACCTTC
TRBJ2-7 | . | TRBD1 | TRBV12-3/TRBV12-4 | CASSWGQGNPYEQYF | TGTGCCAGCAGTTGGGGACAGGGTAACCCCTACGAGCAGTACTTC
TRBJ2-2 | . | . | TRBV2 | CASKGKPESTGELFF | TGTGCCAGCAAGGGAAAGCCCGAGTCCACCGGGGAGCTGTTTTTT
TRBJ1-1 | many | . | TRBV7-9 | CASSPLGLNTEAFF | TGTGCCAGCAGTCCCCTAGGTCTGAACACTGAAGCTTTCTTT
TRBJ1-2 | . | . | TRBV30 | CAWSANQGSYGYTF | TGTGCCTGGAGTGCCAACCAGGGAAGCTATGGCTACACCTTC
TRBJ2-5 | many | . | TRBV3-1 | CASSQDLEGVQETQYF | TGTGCCAGCAGCCAAGATTTAGAAGGGGTCCAAGAGACCCAGTACTTC
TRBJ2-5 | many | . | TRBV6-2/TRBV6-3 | CASSPRGAGNQETQYF | TGTGCCAGCAGCCCTCGAGGCGCGGGGAACCAAGAGACCCAGTACTTC
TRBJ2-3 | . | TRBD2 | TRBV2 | CASSEVLAGGPGTDTQYF | TGTGCCAGCAGTGAGGTACTAGCGGGGGGGCCGGGTACAGATACGCAGTATTTT
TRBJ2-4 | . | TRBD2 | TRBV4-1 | CASSHLAGGPIAKNIQYF | TGCGCCAGCAGCCACCTAGCGGGGGGACCGATAGCCAAAAACATTCAGTACTTC
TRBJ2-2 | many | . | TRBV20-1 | CSAPLSRGGELFF | TGCAGTGCCCCACTCAGCCGGGGAGGGGAGCTGTTTTTT
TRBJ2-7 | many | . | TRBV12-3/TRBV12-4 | CASTFPGSYEQYF | TGTGCCAGCACCTTCCCCGGCTCCTACGAGCAGTACTTC
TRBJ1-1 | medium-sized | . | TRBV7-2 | CASSFEAMMNTEAFF | TGTGCCAGCAGCTTTGAGGCCATGATGAACACTGAAGCTTTCTTT
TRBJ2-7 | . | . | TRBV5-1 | CASSLVGDLYEQYF | TGCGCCAGCAGCTTGGTTGGTGATCTCTACGAGCAGTACTTC
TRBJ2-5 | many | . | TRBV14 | CASAQSLQETQYF | TGTGCCAGCGCCCAATCCCTACAAGAGACCCAGTACTTC
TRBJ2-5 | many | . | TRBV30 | CAWSETRDQETQYF | TGTGCCTGGAGTGAAACTCGCGACCAAGAGACCCAGTACTTC
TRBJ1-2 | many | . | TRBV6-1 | CASRENRDGYTF | TGTGCCAGCAGGGAAAACAGGGACGGCTACACCTTC
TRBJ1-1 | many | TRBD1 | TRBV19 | CASSTYRGRNTEAFF | TGTGCCAGTAGTACCTACAGGGGGCGGAATACTGAAGCTTTCTTT
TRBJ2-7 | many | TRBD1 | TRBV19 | CASSKSGGIVEQYF | TGTGCCAGTAGTAAGTCAGGGGGAATTGTCGAGCAGTACTTC
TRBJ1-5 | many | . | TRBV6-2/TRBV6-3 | CASSYRPGELQPQHF | TGTGCCAGCAGTTACCGTCCAGGGGAACTCCAGCCCCAGCATTTT
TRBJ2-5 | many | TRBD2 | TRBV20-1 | CSAEVGGGGARETQYF | TGCAGTGCGGAGGTTGGGGGCGGGGGGGCCCGAGAGACCCAGTACTTC
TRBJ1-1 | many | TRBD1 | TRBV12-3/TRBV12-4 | CASTETLGQVRTEAFF | TGTGCCAGCACCGAGACACTCGGACAGGTTAGAACTGAAGCTTTCTTT
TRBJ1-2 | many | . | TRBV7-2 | CASSPGTQRGYTF | TGTGCCAGCAGCCCGGGGACCCAGAGGGGCTACACCTTC
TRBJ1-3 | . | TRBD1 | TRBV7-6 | CASSLGLGQGNTIYF | TGTGCCAGCAGCTTAGGTTTGGGACAGGGAAACACCATATATTTT
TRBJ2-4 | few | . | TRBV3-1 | CASSQIPPGIKYF | TGTGCCAGCAGCCAGATTCCGCCAGGCATTAAGTACTTC
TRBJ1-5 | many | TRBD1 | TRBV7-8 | CASSLVGTGGNSNQPQHF | TGTGCCAGCAGCTTAGTGGGGACAGGGGGAAATAGCAATCAGCCCCAGCATTTT
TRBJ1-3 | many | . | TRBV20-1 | CSARGSGWRSGNTIYF | TGCAGTGCTAGAGGCTCAGGGTGGAGGTCTGGAAACACCATATATTTT
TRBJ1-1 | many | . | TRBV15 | CATSGDYAVLATEAFF | TGTGCCACCAGCGGCGACTACGCGGTCCTGGCTACTGAAGCTTTCTTT
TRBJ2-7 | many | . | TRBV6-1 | CASSEETYSYEQYF | TGTGCCAGCAGTGAAGAGACGTACTCCTACGAGCAGTACTTC
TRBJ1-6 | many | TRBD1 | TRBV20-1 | CSARELGGGNSPLHF | TGCAGTGCTAGAGAGTTGGGAGGGGGCAATTCACCCCTCCACTTT
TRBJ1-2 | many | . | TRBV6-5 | CASRQGEGYTF | TGTGCCAGCAGACAGGGCGAGGGCTACACCTTC